The next 32 T cell receptor beta chains were all read from a single sample in a study of blood T cell repertoires in COVID-19. Repertoires were generated with immunoSEQ multiplex PCR, while TCRdb's copy carries only in-frame clones and drops some. The sample consists of about 250,000 clones, almost 85% of them appearing once. Specimen: PBMCs or T cells enriched from blood (not recorded which). Every receptor here comes from a woman between 50 and 59 years old with acute COVID-19.

The rearrangement joins TRBV28 to TRBJ1-2; D is perhaps TRBD1 (6 bases). The CDR3 length is 15 residues. V lost 5 bases and J 0 bases, leaving 13 bases between the germline ends. Germline V gives CDR1 MDHEN, CDR2 SYDVKM. The CDR3 DNA reads TGTGCCAGCAGTGACCCCGGGACATCTAACTATGGCTACACCTTC. As protein: CASSDPGTSNYGYTF.

The V and J genes are TRBV5-4 and TRBJ2-7, with a possible D match to TRBD1 (7 bases). V gave up 5 bases and J gave up 5 bases, with 14 bases separating them. Germline V gives CDR1 SGHNT, CDR2 YYREEE (reference sequence). The CDR3 is made up of 13 amino acids. The CDR3 spells CASSHQGGHEQYF. CDR3 bases: TGTGCCAGCAGTCATCAGGGGGGCCACGAGCAGTACTTC.

DNA of the CDR3: TGCGCCAGCAGCCCCACTAGCGGGGGTTACACCGGGGAGCTGTTTTTT. Its protein product is CASSPTSGGYTGELFF. The chain uses TRBV5-1 and TRBJ2-2; TRBD2 agrees at 11 bases. V lost 4 bases to trimming and J lost 3 bases; unmatched junction nucleotides: 5. This CDR3 is 16 amino acids long. Germline V gives CDR1 SGHRS, CDR2 YFSETQ.

The chain joins TRBV4-3 to TRBJ2-7; 7 bases line up with TRBD2. The trim removed 4 bases at V and 6 bases at J, leaving 12 bases unmatched. The CDR3 loop spans 15 amino acids. Germline V gene sequence: CDR1 LGHNA, CDR2 YSLEER. The CDR3 nucleotides are TGCGCCAGCAGCCGGGGATCCGGGACTATCTCCGAGCAGTACTTC. Its translation is CASSRGSGTISEQYF.

The genes are TRBV30 and TRBJ1-6; D unclear. Trimming removed 1 base from V and 7 bases from J, with 5 bases in between. The CDR3 runs to 12 residues. CDR1 is GTSNPN and CDR2 is SVGIG in the germline V gene (reference sequence). Here the CDR3 reads CAWSDSNSPLHF. The CDR3 DNA reads as TGTGCCTGGAGTGATAGCAATTCACCCCTCCACTTT.

This chain connects TRBV10-3 to TRBJ1-1, with TRBD1 identical over 9 bases. The CDR3 has 15 residues. The germline V gene encodes CDR1 ENHRY and CDR2 SYGVKD. V lost 6 bases, J lost 4 bases, and 9 bases stayed unmatched. CDR3 sequence (DNA): TGTGCCATCAGAACAGGGGGCTATGGGAGCACTGAAGCTTTCTTT. Translation: CAIRTGGYGSTEAFF.

With regard to this clone: This may arise from a read error, as a much more abundant clone is one base away. The chain links TRBV11-3 to TRBJ2-7; tentatively, D is TRBD1 (6 bases). Germline-derived CDR1 and CDR2 are SGHNT and YENEEA. The V gene lost 3 bases and the J gene lost 0 bases, with 6 bases spanning the gap. The CDR3 length is 13 residues. CDR3 DNA sequence: TGTGCCAGCAGCTTGGACAGCTCCTACGAGCAGTACTTC. Its protein is CASSLDSSYEQYF. The variable domain in full, with the rest retrieved from reference TRBV11-3 and TRBJ2-7, is EAGVVQSPRYKIIEKKQPVAFWCNPISGHNTLYWYLQNLGQGPELLIRYENEEAVDDSQLPKDRFSAERLKGVDSTLKIQPAELGDSAVYLCASSLDSSYEQYFGPGTRLTVT.

This rearrangement joins TRBV4-3 to TRBJ2-7; D might be TRBD2 (7 bases). CDR1 is LGHNA, CDR2 YSLEER, per germline. The CDR3 extends over 15 amino acids. V was cut by 0 bases and J by 7 bases, with 16 bases left in between. DNA for the CDR3: TGCGCCAGCAGCCAAGATAGGGCCGGGGGGCTAGAGCAGTACTTC. It yields the protein CASSQDRAGGLEQYF.

The chain is built from TRBV3-1 (or the pseudogene TRBV3-2) and TRBJ2-7; possibly TRBD1 for D (6 bases). Trimming took off 5 bases at V and 0 bases at J, with 11 bases between the two ends. The CDR3 covers 14 residues. The germline gives CDR1 LGHDT, CDR2 YNNKEL (reference sequence). The CDR3 is CASSFTGYSYEQYF. In nucleotides, the CDR3 is TGTGCCAGCAGCTTTACAGGGTACTCCTACGAGCAGTACTTC.

The chain is built from TRBV20-1 and TRBJ1-3, with D maybe TRBD1 (5 bases). The V and J ends lost 3 bases and 4 bases respectively, with 13 bases between them. Germline lookup yields CDR1 DFQATT and CDR2 SNEGSKA (reference sequence). The CDR3 sequence is 14 residues long. Here the CDR3 DNA reads TGCAGTGCTAGTCATGCAGGGCCCGGAAACACCATATATTTT. This gives the protein CSASHAGPGNTIYF.

As DNA, the CDR3 is TGTGCCAGTAGTAGACAGGGGGCGAGCAATCAGCCCCAGCATTTT. It codes for CASSRQGASNQPQHF. The gene calls are TRBV19 and TRBJ1-5; 10 positions agree with TRBD1. Losses at the gene ends were 4 bases for V and 1 base for J; bases not matched to a gene: 1. The CDR3 runs 15 residues. Germline V gene sequence: CDR1 LNHDA, CDR2 SQIVND (reference sequence). The full variable domain, completed using reference TRBV19 and TRBJ1-5, is DGGITQSPKYLFRKEGQNVTLSCEQNLNHDAMYWYRQDPGQGLRLIYYSQIVNDFQKGDIAEGYSVSREKKESFPLTVTSAQKNPTAFYLCASSRQGASNQPQHFGDGTRLSIL.

The DNA for the CDR3 is TGTGCCAGCAGCTTAGCGACTTCGAACACTGAAGCTTTCTTT. As protein: CASSLATSNTEAFF. V is TRBV7-9 and J is TRBJ1-1; D unresolved. V gave up 0 bases and J gave up 1 base, with 6 bases separating them. Germline lookup yields CDR1 SEHNR and CDR2 FQNEAQ (reference sequence). The CDR3 covers 14 residues.

The chain is built from TRBV10-3 and TRBJ2-2, with 9 bases that match TRBD1. V trimming: 10 bases; J trimming: 1 base; junction bases outside the gene matches: 1. Germline-derived CDR1 and CDR2 are ENHRY and SYGVKD. The CDR3 consists of 13 residues. The CDR3 sequence: CATGQGNTGELFF. In nucleotides, the CDR3 is TGTGCCACGGGACAGGGGAACACCGGGGAGCTGTTTTTT.

The genes are TRBV29-1 and TRBJ1-4; the D gene is possibly TRBD1 (5 bases). Per the germline V gene, CDR1 is SQVTM and CDR2 is ANQGSEA. The V end was cut by 3 bases, the J end by 5 bases, with 10 bases between. The CDR3 extends over 13 amino acids. The CDR3 DNA is TGCAGCGTTGAGGGGCAGGGCAATGAAAAACTGTTTTTT. This translates into CSVEGQGNEKLFF.

This clone was recorded only once. The rearrangement joins TRBV7-9 to TRBJ1-6; 7 bases match TRBD1. This CDR3 has 15 amino acids. The V gene end was trimmed by 6 bases and the J gene end by 6 bases; junction bases not matched to a gene: 8. Per germline, CDR1 SEHNR and CDR2 FQNEAQ (reference sequence). For the CDR3, the DNA is TGTGCCAGCAGTTTACCTGACAGGGTTAATTCACCCCTCCACTTT. Translation: CASSLPDRVNSPLHF.

V is TRBV7-2 and J is TRBJ1-4, with 9 positions matching TRBD1. Germline CDR1 and CDR2: SGHTA and FQGNSA. Trimming at V came to 6 bases and at J to 6 bases, leaving 5 bases not matched to a gene. The length of the CDR3 is 14 residues. For the CDR3, the DNA is TGTGCCAGCAGACAGGGGGCGTCCCATGAAAAACTGTTTTTT. Translating it yields CASRQGASHEKLFF.

In nucleotides, the CDR3 is TGTGCCAGCAGCTTGAAGGGGATCCCTGAAGCTTTCTTT. It encodes CASSLKGIPEAFF. This chain uses TRBV5-4 with TRBJ1-1; perhaps TRBD1 as D (5 bases). This CDR3 region has 13 residues. Germline CDR1 reads SGHNT; CDR2 reads YYREEE (reference sequence). V was clipped by 1 base and J by 6 bases, with 10 bases between them. Supplemented by reference TRBV5-4 and TRBJ1-1, the full variable domain reads ETGVTQSPTHLIKTRGQQVTLRCSSQSGHNTVSWYQQALGQGPQFIFQYYREEENGRGNFPPRFSGLQFPNYSSELNVNALELDDSALYLCASSLKGIPEAFFGQGTRLTVV.

V usage is TRBV30 and J usage is TRBJ1-4, with D uncertain. V lost 0 bases, J lost 14 bases, and 19 bases lay in between. CDR1 is GTSNPN, CDR2 SVGIG, per germline (reference sequence). The CDR3 length is 14 residues. In DNA form, the CDR3 reads TGTGCCTGGAGTGTGACTCCGACTGTTTCGCACCTGTTTTTT. Encoded protein: CAWSVTPTVSHLFF.

The chain couples TRBV7-9 to TRBJ1-5; D unclear. The CDR3 has 13 amino acids. V was clipped by 4 bases and J by 1 base, with 5 bases between them. Germline lookup yields CDR1 SEHNR and CDR2 FQNEAQ (reference sequence). CDR3 sequence (DNA): TGTGCCAGCAGCTCTTCGAGCAATCAGCCCCAGCATTTT. It encodes CASSSSSNQPQHF.

This clone was recorded once. The CDR3 spells CASSPQLAGKNIQYF. The CDR3, as DNA: TGTGCCAGCTCACCACAACTAGCGGGCAAAAACATTCAGTACTTC. The chain carries TRBV18 and TRBJ2-4; 9 bases map to TRBD2. V lost 1 base to trimming and J lost 3 bases; unmatched junction nucleotides: 1. The CDR3 sequence is 15 residues long. Germline CDR1 is KGHSH and CDR2 is LQKENI.

As DNA, the CDR3 is TGCGCCAGCAGCCACCAGGGGGCGGCTGAAGCTTTCTTT. It translates to CASSHQGAAEAFF. The chain is built from TRBV4-3 and TRBJ1-1; 8 bases agree with TRBD1. Trimming removed 3 bases from V and 6 bases from J; junction bases left unmatched: 3. This CDR3 region has 13 residues. Germline V lookup: CDR1 LGHNA, CDR2 YSLEER.

This clone was found a few times. V and J are TRBV13 and TRBJ2-5, with 10 bases aligning to TRBD2. This CDR3 region has 15 residues. The germline gives CDR1 PRHDT, CDR2 FYEKMQ (reference sequence). The V segment lost 4 bases and the J segment 4 bases; nucleotides outside the gene matches: 6. The CDR3, as DNA: TGTGCCAGCAGCTCCGGGACTAGCGAGGGAGAGACCCAGTACTTC. This translates into CASSSGTSEGETQYF.

The sample holds a few counts of this clone. The rearrangement links TRBV19 to TRBJ1-1; D remains ambiguous. V lost 4 bases and J 1 base, leaving 10 bases between the germline ends. CDR3 size: 14 residues. Germline CDR1 and CDR2: LNHDA and SQIVND (reference sequence). The CDR3 spells CASSKREGNTEAFF. The CDR3, as DNA: TGTGCCAGTAGTAAGAGGGAGGGGAACACTGAAGCTTTCTTT.

This sequence joins TRBV21-1 and TRBJ1-1; no DNA check was done on the table's D call, TRBD1. TRBV21-1 corresponds to a pseudogene. The CDR3 contains 18 residues. The chain's CDR3 is CASTLYTSGTGKNTEAFF. Here the CDR3 DNA reads TGTGCCAGCACGCTATACACCTCCGGGACAGGGAAGAACACTGAAGCTTTCTTT.

The chain combines TRBV5-1 with TRBJ1-1; TRBD1 matches at 9 bases. V shed 3 bases, J shed 1 base, and the junction held 7 bases outside the gene matches. The length of the CDR3 is 16 residues. CDR1 is SGHRS, CDR2 YFSETQ, per germline. CDR3 loop: CASSSRGTGTNTEAFF. The CDR3 coding sequence is TGCGCCAGCAGCTCCCGGGGGACAGGGACGAACACTGAAGCTTTCTTT.

The chain recombines TRBV15 with TRBJ1-2; TRBD1 is a possible D gene (6 bases). Germline assignment: CDR1 LNHNV and CDR2 YYDKDF (reference sequence). CDR3 length: 15 amino acids. The V end lost 2 bases, the J end lost 8 bases, and 18 bases lay between the germline ends. CDR3 residues: CATSRSYLQGEGYTF. The DNA for the CDR3 is TGTGCCACCAGCAGAAGCTATTTACAGGGAGAAGGCTACACCTTC.

The CDR3 DNA reads TGTGCCAGCAGCCAAGACGCGATTGGGGGACTTGGGGAGACCCAGTACTTC. Its translation: CASSQDAIGGLGETQYF. The chain uses TRBV3-1 (or the pseudogene TRBV3-2) and TRBJ2-5; D perhaps matches TRBD2 (6 bases). V gave up 0 bases and J gave up 5 bases, with 19 bases separating them. CDR1 and CDR2 (germline): LGHDT, YNNKEL (reference sequence). This CDR3 is 17 amino acids long.

This chain connects TRBV10-2 to TRBJ1-1; TRBD1 might be the D (6 bases). Germline lookup yields CDR1 WSHSY and CDR2 SAAADI. V dropped 6 bases and J dropped 0 bases, with 8 bases sitting between them. The CDR3 length is 13 residues. CDR3 sequence (DNA): TGCGCCAGCAGGGACAGTGTGAACACTGAAGCTTTCTTT. Its protein is CASRDSVNTEAFF.

The chain recombines TRBV16 with TRBJ2-5; D might be TRBD1 (5 bases). Germline assignment: CDR1 KGHSY and CDR2 FQNENV. V shed 5 bases and J shed 1 base, with 11 bases lying between them. The CDR3 contains 14 residues. This chain's CDR3 is CASSYDSFQETQYF. CDR3 bases: TGTGCCAGCAGCTACGACAGTTTCCAAGAGACCCAGTACTTC.

The chain couples TRBV27 to TRBJ1-4; D gene ambiguous. Germline-derived CDR1 and CDR2 are MNHEY and SMNVEV (reference sequence). CDR3 length: 14 amino acids. Trimming removed 6 bases from V and 0 bases from J, with 8 bases in between. CDR3 protein: CASRAPATNEKLFF. For the CDR3, the DNA is TGTGCCAGCAGGGCACCCGCAACTAATGAAAAACTGTTTTTT.

This clone has only one observation. The chain links TRBV11-2 to TRBJ1-2; 8 bases align to TRBD1. The CDR3 extends over 16 amino acids. J gave up 4 bases and V 5 bases, and 12 bases lay outside the gene matches. Looked up from germline, CDR1 is SGHAT and CDR2 is FQNNGV. This CDR3 is CASSTRTGRDGYGYTF. The CDR3 nucleotides read TGTGCCAGCAGCACACGGACAGGGAGGGATGGCTATGGCTACACCTTC. The full variable domain, completed using reference TRBV11-2 and TRBJ1-2, is EAGVAQSPRYKIIEKRQSVAFWCNPISGHATLYWYQQILGQGPKLLIQFQNNGVVDDSQLPKDRFSAERLKGVDSTLKIQPAKLEDSAVYLCASSTRTGRDGYGYTFGSGTRLTVV.

CDR3 in amino acids: CASSQIFRGGALYNEQFF. The CDR3 region has the DNA TGCGCCAGCAGCCAGATTTTCCGTGGGGGGGCGTTGTACAATGAGCAGTTCTTC. V and J are TRBV4-3 and TRBJ2-1; weak D call: TRBD2 (7 bases). V was cut by 3 bases and J by 4 bases, with 22 bases left in between. The CDR3 extends over 18 amino acids. CDR1 is LGHNA and CDR2 is YSLEER in the germline V gene.